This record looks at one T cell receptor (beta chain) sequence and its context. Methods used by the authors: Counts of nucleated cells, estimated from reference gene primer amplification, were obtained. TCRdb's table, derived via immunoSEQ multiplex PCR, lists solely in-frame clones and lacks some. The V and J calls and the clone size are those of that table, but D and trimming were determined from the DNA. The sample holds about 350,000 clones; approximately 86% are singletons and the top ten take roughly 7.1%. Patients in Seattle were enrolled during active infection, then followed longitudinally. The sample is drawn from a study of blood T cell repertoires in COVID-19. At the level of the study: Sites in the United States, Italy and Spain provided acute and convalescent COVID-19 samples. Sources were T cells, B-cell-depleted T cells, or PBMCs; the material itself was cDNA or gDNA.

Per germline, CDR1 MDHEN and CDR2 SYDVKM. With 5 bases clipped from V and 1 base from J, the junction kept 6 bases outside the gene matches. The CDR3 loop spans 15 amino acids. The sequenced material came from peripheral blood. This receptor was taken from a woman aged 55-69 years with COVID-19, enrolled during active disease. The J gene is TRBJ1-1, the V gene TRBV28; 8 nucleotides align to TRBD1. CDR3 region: CASSPGGAGNTEAFF. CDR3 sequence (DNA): TGTGCCAGCAGTCCAGGGGGCGCGGGGAACACTGAAGCTTTCTTT.